The following is a TCR beta chain sequence with its context. This entry is derived from a study of cytomegalovirus exposure and HLA in healthy donors. Looked up from germline, CDR1 is MNHEY and CDR2 is SMNVEV (reference sequence). The CDR3 is 16 amino acids. V lost 6 bases to trimming and J lost 2 bases; unmatched junction nucleotides: 2. Use of 60 Vbeta and 13 Jbeta primers characterized the PCR. This table comes from immunoSEQ multiplex PCR, and its TCRdb copy is limited to in-frame clones, with some not included. The table includes 65,000 to 90,000 clones, about four fifths detected once. Sequencing used PBMCs. The chain links TRBV27 to TRBJ2-3; 16 positions agree with TRBD2. The clonotype originates from a man aged 18 to 35 in good health and CMV-seronegative. The CDR3 DNA follows: TGTGCCAGCAGGGGGACTAGCGGGAGGGTCACAGATACGCAGTATTTT. Translating gives CASRGTSGRVTDTQYF.